Below are 13 T cell receptor beta chains sequenced from a single sample in a study of tumor and adjacent non-tumor tissue in lung cancer. The template was RNA from unsorted bulk tissue. The library came from three nested PCR rounds adapted from ARM-PCR protocols. TCRdb recomputed calls from the multiplex PCR reads with MiXCR, one row per CDR3 protein. The table records more than 70,000 distinct CDR3 sequences, around 65% of them present only once. The sample taken for sequencing was lung tumor tissue. These receptors all come from a man aged 65 to 85 with non-small cell lung cancer.

This sequence joins TRBV5-4 and TRBJ2-5, with 9 positions matching TRBD2. CDR1 SGHNT and CDR2 YYREEE come from the germline V gene (reference sequence). This CDR3 comprises 15 residues. V lost 1 base, J lost 4 bases, and 5 bases stayed unmatched. CDR3 bases: TGTGCCAGCAGCTTGTCTAGCGGGAAAGGAGAGACCCAGTACTTC. Encoded protein: CASSLSSGKGETQYF.

Concerning this clonotype: The junction does not match germline at one end; this may be a read error. V and J are TRBV30 and TRBJ2-5; perhaps D is TRBD1 or TRBD2 (5 bases each). Germline values: CDR1 GTSNPN, CDR2 SVGIG (reference sequence). This CDR3 is 11 amino acids long. This CDR3 reads CAWSVRGTQYF. The CDR3 DNA follows: TGTGCCTGGAGTGTACGAGGGACCCAATACTTC.

This clonotype was observed at least ten times. The rearrangement joins TRBV7-8 to TRBJ1-5; a weak D match, TRBD1 (6 bases). This CDR3 comprises 15 residues. The germline V gene encodes CDR1 SGHVS and CDR2 FQNEAQ. Trimming cost V 3 bases and J 7 bases, with 16 bases left between them. The CDR3 DNA follows: TGTGCCAGCAGCTTGTTCCGGGACAATACCCAGCCCCAGCATTTT. Protein: CASSLFRDNTQPQHF.

V is TRBV6-5 and J is TRBJ2-5; the match to TRBD1 covers 8 bases. Germline-derived CDR1 and CDR2 are MNHEY and SVGAGI. CDR3 length: 14 amino acids. With 8 bases clipped from V and 5 bases from J, the junction kept 10 bases outside the gene matches. The CDR3 sequence is CASEATGDGETQYF. CDR3 DNA: TGTGCCAGCGAGGCGACAGGGGATGGGGAGACCCAGTACTTC.

This clonotype was picked up a small number of times. The chain combines TRBV5-6 with TRBJ2-5; 8 nucleotides match TRBD1. The CDR3 length is 14 residues. J lost 5 bases, V lost 3 bases, and 6 bases had no gene match. Germline CDR1 reads SGHDT; CDR2 reads YYEEEE. In DNA form, the CDR3 reads TGTGCCAGCAGCTCAGCGACAGGGGTGGAGACCCAGTACTTC. Its protein is CASSSATGVETQYF.

This clonotype was detected many times. The gene calls are TRBV10-3 and TRBJ2-7, with a tentative D call TRBD2 (7 bases). Trimming removed 8 bases at V and 7 bases at J, with 12 bases between. Germline loops: CDR1 ENHRY, CDR2 SYGVKD. CDR3 length: 11 amino acids. CDR3 sequence (DNA): TGTGCCATCGGGGGGGGGCAAGAGCAGTACTTC. This codes for CAIGGGQEQYF.

Concerning this clonotype itself: A much larger clone sits a single nucleotide away, making a read error possible. The rearrangement links TRBV14 to TRBJ2-7; 8 bases are a match to TRBD1. This CDR3 has 15 amino acids. Trimming cost V 2 bases and J 11 bases; bases outside gene matches: 14. The germline V gene has CDR1 SGHDN and CDR2 FVKESK. The CDR3: CASSQRTGLSSEKYF. CDR3 nucleotides: TGTGCCAGCAGCCAACGGACAGGGTTGTCGTCTGAGAAGTACTTC.

As regards this clonotype: This sequence may be a read error, since a much larger clone differs from it by one base. CDR3 nucleotide sequence: TGTGCCAACAGGGACGGAGTTGGCTACACCTTC. The encoded protein is CANRDGVGYTF. V usage is TRBV6-5 and J usage is TRBJ1-2, with D possibly being TRBD1 (6 bases). Germline V lookup: CDR1 MNHEY, CDR2 SVGAGI. Trimming removed 10 bases from V and 7 bases from J, with 13 bases in between. The CDR3 has 11 residues.

As regards this clonotype: Relative to the germline gene, one junction end is altered; a read error may explain this. This rearrangement joins TRBV6-5 to TRBJ1-2; 7 bases line up with TRBD1. The CDR3 runs to 13 residues. Germline CDR1 is MNHEY and CDR2 is SVGAGI. This CDR3 is CASSSSTGLGNTF. The CDR3 DNA follows: TGCGCCAGCAGTTCGTCGACAGGGCTAGGCAATACCTTC.

The sample holds one count of this clonotype. V is TRBV2 and J is TRBJ2-1; D is unclear. This CDR3 comprises 12 residues. Per germline, CDR1 SNHLY and CDR2 FYNNEI. Trimming shortened V by 6 bases and J by 11 bases, and 14 bases separated the two germline ends. The CDR3 loop reads CASRQTQNKQFF. As DNA, the CDR3 is TGTGCCAGCAGGCAAACCCAGAATAAGCAGTTCTTC.

V usage is TRBV6-1 and J usage is TRBJ2-3; 8 nucleotides match TRBD1. The J call is doubtful: the DNA matches TRBJ1-5 better. CDR3 length equals 15 residues. The V gene's germline CDR1 is MNHNS and CDR2 SASEGT. CDR3 amino acids: CARALQGAFTDTQHF. The CDR3 coding sequence is TGTGCCAGGGCCCTTCAGGGGGCGTTCACAGATACGCAGCATTTT.

This clonotype was seen only a few times. V gene TRBV28 combines with J gene TRBJ1-2; D uncertain. Germline V CDR1 and CDR2: MDHEN, SYDVKM. CDR3 length equals 11 residues. With 10 bases removed from V and 5 bases from J, the gap between germline ends came to 11 bases. CDR3 DNA sequence: TGTGCCACACTGGAAGCTTATGGCTACACCTTC. It yields the protein CATLEAYGYTF.

This chain connects TRBV11-2 to TRBJ2-7, with 7 bases identical to TRBD2. Germline V gene sequence: CDR1 SGHAT, CDR2 FQNNGV. The CDR3 is 14 amino acids. With 5 bases clipped from V and 3 bases from J, the junction kept 7 bases outside the gene matches. The CDR3 is CASSSGLGFYEQYF. CDR3 in DNA: TGTGCCAGCAGCAGCGGACTAGGCTTCTACGAGCAGTACTTC. The whole variable domain, remainder taken from reference TRBV11-2 and TRBJ2-7, is EAGVAQSPRYKIIEKRQSVAFWCNPISGHATLYWYQQILGQGPKLLIQFQNNGVVDDSQLPKDRFSAERLKGVDSTLKIQPAKLEDSAVYLCASSSGLGFYEQYFGPGTRLTVT.